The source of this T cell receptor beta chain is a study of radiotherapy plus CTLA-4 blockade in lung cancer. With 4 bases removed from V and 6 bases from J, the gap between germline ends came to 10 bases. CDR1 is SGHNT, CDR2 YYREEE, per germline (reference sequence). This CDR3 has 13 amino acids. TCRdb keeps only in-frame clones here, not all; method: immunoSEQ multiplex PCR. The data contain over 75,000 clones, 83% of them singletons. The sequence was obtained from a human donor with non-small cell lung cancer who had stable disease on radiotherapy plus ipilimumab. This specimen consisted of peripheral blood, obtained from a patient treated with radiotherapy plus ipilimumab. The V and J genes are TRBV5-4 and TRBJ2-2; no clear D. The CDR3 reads CASSAATPGELFF. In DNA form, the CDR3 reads TGTGCCAGCAGCGCGGCAACACCCGGGGAGCTGTTTTTT.